Presented here are 30 T cell receptor beta chains from one specimen sequenced in a study of identical twins. MiXCR was run by TCRdb on the 5' RACE reads, yielding one entry per CDR3 protein. The sample includes more than 1.5 million distinct CDR3 sequences, about 30% of them seen just once. The sequencing sample was made of cord blood. The receptors originated from a newborn girl in good health.

V usage is TRBV20-1 and J usage is TRBJ2-1; D is possibly TRBD2 (5 bases). Per germline, CDR1 DFQATT and CDR2 SNEGSKA (reference sequence). The CDR3 spans 14 residues. V was pared by 4 bases and J by 6 bases, with 16 bases between. As DNA, the CDR3 is TGCAGTGCTAAGGCCCGGCTAGCCGGCAATGAGCAGTTCTTC. Its protein product is CSAKARLAGNEQFF.

In its sample, this clonotype was seen once. The chain uses TRBV19 and TRBJ2-7; the D gene is possibly TRBD1 (6 bases). CDR1 and CDR2 (germline): LNHDA, SQIVND (reference sequence). V dropped 5 bases and J dropped 5 bases, with 16 bases sitting between them. The CDR3 has 14 amino acids. DNA for the CDR3: TGTGCCAGTAGTCTCCAGGGGCGCGCCCACGAGCAGTACTTC. Encoded protein: CASSLQGRAHEQYF.

J is TRBJ1-1 and V is TRBV7-9; D is unclear. This CDR3 is 14 amino acids long. Germline V CDR1 and CDR2: SEHNR, FQNEAQ (reference sequence). V lost 5 bases and J lost 1, with 11 bases in between. The DNA of the CDR3 is TGTGCCAGCAGCCCCAAGAACAAGAACACTGAAGCTTTCTTT. Protein: CASSPKNKNTEAFF.

The chain recombines TRBV7-8 with TRBJ1-1; TRBD1 matches at 9 bases. V trimming: 5 bases; J trimming: 2 bases; junction bases outside the gene matches: 9. CDR1 and CDR2 from the germline V gene are SGHVS and FQNEAQ. The CDR3 consists of 16 residues. The CDR3 region is CASSLTRDRANTEAFF. In DNA, the CDR3 is TGTGCCAGCAGCCTTACCCGGGACAGGGCCAACACTGAAGCTTTCTTT.

This clonotype was counted a few times. This chain connects TRBV27 to TRBJ2-1; D not certain. V was cut by 6 bases and J by 0 bases, with 9 bases left in between. Per the germline V gene, CDR1 is MNHEY and CDR2 is SMNVEV (reference sequence). This CDR3 has 14 amino acids. The CDR3 is CASRRPGSYNEQFF. CDR3 DNA: TGTGCCAGCAGGCGGCCCGGCTCCTACAATGAGCAGTTCTTC.

Concerning this clonotype: The junction does not match germline at one end; this may be a read error. The chain carries TRBV6-5 and TRBJ2-1; TRBD2 might be the D (6 bases). CDR1 and CDR2 from the germline V gene are MNHEY and SVGAGI. The CDR3 has 15 amino acids. CDR3 protein: CATSFVGSWGETQFF. The CDR3 DNA is TGTGCCACCAGTTTTGTAGGAAGTTGGGGGGAGACCCAGTTCTTC.

This clonotype occurred a few times. The gene calls are TRBV10-3 and TRBJ2-5, with 11 bases that match TRBD2. V shed 11 bases and J 5 bases; nucleotides not matched to a gene: 10. The CDR3 is made up of 14 amino acids. The germline CDR1 and CDR2 sequences are ENHRY and SYGVKD. In DNA, the CDR3 is TGTGCCGCGACTAGCGGGATTCCCCCGGAGACCCAGTACTTC. It encodes CAATSGIPPETQYF.

This sequence joins TRBV2 and TRBJ2-4; D gene ambiguous. Trimming took off 4 bases at V and 0 bases at J, with 10 bases between the two ends. Germline V gene sequence: CDR1 SNHLY, CDR2 FYNNEI. The CDR3 has 15 amino acids. The CDR3 loop is CASSGQPLAKNIQYF. The CDR3 DNA reads TGTGCCAGCAGTGGACAACCTCTAGCCAAAAACATTCAGTACTTC.

This chain uses TRBV11-3 with TRBJ1-6, with a tentative D call TRBD1 (5 bases). Trimming took off 4 bases at V and 6 bases at J, with 7 bases between the two ends. The germline V gene has CDR1 SGHNT and CDR2 YENEEA. The CDR3 spans 13 residues. The chain's CDR3 is CASSSGANSPLHF. DNA for the CDR3: TGTGCCAGCAGCTCCGGGGCTAATTCACCCCTCCACTTT.

The chain links TRBV20-1 to TRBJ2-3, with 8 bases fitting TRBD2. The CDR3 contains 15 residues. The V gene end was trimmed by 2 bases and the J gene end by 2 bases; junction bases not matched to a gene: 6. Germline values: CDR1 DFQATT, CDR2 SNEGSKA (reference sequence). The CDR3 DNA reads TGCAGTGCTAGACGCGACGGGGGGGTCACAGATACGCAGTATTTT. It specifies CSARRDGGVTDTQYF.

The V call is TRBV6-1, the J call TRBJ2-2; perhaps TRBD2 as D (6 bases). The length of the CDR3 is 14 residues. Germline values: CDR1 MNHNS, CDR2 SASEGT. Trimming took off 5 bases at V and 6 bases at J, with 13 bases between the two ends. CDR3 sequence: CASSSTSVAGELFF. The CDR3 DNA reads as TGTGCCAGCAGTTCGACTAGTGTTGCCGGGGAGCTGTTTTTT.

This clonotype appeared many times. The chain has TRBV29-1 and TRBJ1-1; D not certain. The CDR3 consists of 11 residues. The germline V and J ends were trimmed by 4 bases and 4 bases, with 7 bases remaining between them. Germline V gives CDR1 SQVTM, CDR2 ANQGSEA. For the CDR3, the DNA is TGCAGCGTTGGGGCGGGCACTGAAGCTTTCTTT. Protein: CSVGAGTEAFF.

The chain couples TRBV19 to TRBJ2-1; 9 positions match TRBD1. V shed 7 bases, J shed 8 bases, and the junction held 9 bases outside the gene matches. CDR1 and CDR2 from the germline V gene are LNHDA and SQIVND (reference sequence). The CDR3 sequence is 14 residues long. The CDR3 coding sequence is TGTGCCAGTATCTCATCGGGACAGGGCTATGAGCAGTTCTTC. This sequence encodes CASISSGQGYEQFF.

This clonotype was detected only a few times. The chain links TRBV20-1 to TRBJ2-5, with 10 nucleotides matching TRBD2. V gave up 0 bases and J gave up 4 bases; unmatched junction bases: 5. Germline V gene sequence: CDR1 DFQATT, CDR2 SNEGSKA (reference sequence). CDR3 length: 15 amino acids. The CDR3 sequence is CSAREGSGRSETQYF. As DNA, the CDR3 is TGCAGTGCTAGAGAAGGTAGCGGGAGGTCAGAGACCCAGTACTTC.

Points on this clonotype: A clone one base away is much larger, so this may be a read error. The gene calls are TRBV7-9 and TRBJ2-7; D gene unclear. The CDR3 has 15 amino acids. CDR1 and CDR2 (germline): SEHNR, FQNEAQ (reference sequence). Trimming shortened V by 2 bases and J by 7 bases, and 18 bases separated the two germline ends. In DNA form, the CDR3 reads TGTGCCAGCAGCTTATCTCCGAACGATTACAATGAGCAGTACTTC. Translated: CASSLSPNDYNEQYF.

The chain combines TRBV27 with TRBJ2-1, with TRBD2 identical over 8 bases. The trim removed 2 bases at V and 4 bases at J, leaving 10 bases unmatched. The germline V gene encodes CDR1 MNHEY and CDR2 SMNVEV (reference sequence). The CDR3 has 17 residues. CDR3 region: CASSLMGLGGGYNEQFF. The CDR3 nucleotides are TGTGCCAGCAGTTTAATGGGACTAGGCGGCGGGTACAATGAGCAGTTCTTC.

As concerns this clonotype: At one of its ends the junction is not consistent with the germline gene, which may arise from a read error. The chain joins TRBV5-1 to TRBJ2-7; TRBD1 might be the D (6 bases). The CDR3 is 12 residues long. Germline V lookup: CDR1 SGHRS, CDR2 YFSETQ. CDR3 DNA: TGCGCCAGCAGCTGGGGACAAGAGACCCAGCACTTC. It yields the protein CASSWGQETQHF.

The CDR3 here is CASSQGAATEAFF. DNA for the CDR3: TGTGCCAGCAGTCAGGGGGCGGCCACTGAAGCTTTCTTT. This chain links TRBV27 with TRBJ1-1, with 8 bases matching TRBD1. The length of the CDR3 is 13 residues. Germline trimming cut 5 bases from V and 4 bases from J; bases unmatched to any gene: 3. CDR1 is MNHEY and CDR2 is SMNVEV in the germline V gene (reference sequence).

This clonotype has a count of ten or more. The chain has TRBV6-5 and TRBJ2-1, with 7 bases lining up with TRBD1. The V segment lost 6 bases and the J segment 4 bases; nucleotides outside the gene matches: 6. The CDR3 spans 14 residues. Germline values: CDR1 MNHEY, CDR2 SVGAGI. CDR3 sequence reads: CASRTHRGYNEQFF. In nucleotides, the CDR3 is TGTGCCAGCAGGACTCACAGGGGATACAATGAGCAGTTCTTC.

This clonotype was detected a few times. The genes are TRBV9 and TRBJ1-1; D not certain. V lost 0 bases and J lost 1, with 10 bases in between. This CDR3 has 15 amino acids. The germline V gene has CDR1 SGDLS and CDR2 YYNGEE. CDR3 loop: CASSVDPGRNTEAFF. The DNA for the CDR3 is TGTGCCAGCAGCGTAGATCCAGGTAGGAACACTGAAGCTTTCTTT.

CDR3 nucleotides: TGCAGTGCTAGTCCTCCGGGACCGCTTAATGAAAAACTGTTTTTT. Protein sequence: CSASPPGPLNEKLFF. The chain joins TRBV20-1 to TRBJ1-4, with D perhaps TRBD1 (5 bases). Trimming stripped 3 bases from V and 4 bases from J, with 15 bases between. From germline, CDR1 is DFQATT and CDR2 SNEGSKA (reference sequence). The CDR3 sequence is 15 residues long.

The genes are TRBV3-1 and TRBJ1-4; D gene ambiguous. The V end lost 2 bases, the J end lost 7 bases, and 20 bases lay between the germline ends. Germline V lookup: CDR1 LGHDT, CDR2 YNNKEL (reference sequence). The CDR3 covers 17 residues. CDR3 bases: TGTGCCAGCAGCCAAAGAGGCGGGCGGCCGAGGAGTGAAAAACTGTTTTTT. This translates into CASSQRGGRPRSEKLFF. The full variable domain, in which reference TRBV3-1 and TRBJ1-4 provide the parts outside the CDR3, is DTAVSQTPKYLVTQMGNDKSIKCEQNLGHDTMYWYKQDSKKFLKIMFSYNNKELIINETVPNRFSPKSPDKAHLNLHINSLELGDSAVYFCASSQRGGRPRSEKLFFGSGTQLSVL.

This clonotype came up many times. The J gene is TRBJ2-1, the V gene TRBV21-1; the table's D call of TRBD2 was not tested on the DNA. TRBV21-1 is listed as a pseudogene. CDR3 length: 14 residues. The CDR3 protein is CASSQSMRRNEQFF. The CDR3 coding sequence is TGTGCCAGCAGCCAGTCGATGAGGAGGAATGAGCAGTTCTTC.

This clonotype was counted a single time. The chain has TRBV20-1 and TRBJ2-2; D gene ambiguous. Germline CDR1 is DFQATT and CDR2 is SNEGSKA (reference sequence). V lost 4 bases and J 1 base, leaving 13 bases between the germline ends. The CDR3 sequence is 15 residues long. The CDR3 loop is CSATRLGWNTGELFF. Here the CDR3 DNA reads TGCAGTGCTACGAGGCTAGGTTGGAACACCGGGGAGCTGTTTTTT.

The chain employs TRBV11-3 and TRBJ2-7; 15 bases fit TRBD2. The J segment lost 7 bases and the V segment lost 6 bases, leaving 13 bases of the junction unmatched. Germline V lookup: CDR1 SGHNT, CDR2 YENEEA. The CDR3 spans 17 residues. CDR3 amino acids: CASSRTSGGALYNEQYF. DNA for the CDR3: TGTGCCAGCAGTCGGACTAGCGGGGGGGCTCTCTACAATGAGCAGTACTTC.

The genes are TRBV29-1 and TRBJ2-1; 16 bases map to TRBD2. The J call may be mistaken, given a closer DNA end match to TRBJ2-7. This CDR3 has 17 amino acids. Per the germline V gene, CDR1 is SQVTM and CDR2 is ANQGSEA. CDR3: CSVLPGLAGGAYNEQYF. The CDR3 region has the DNA TGCAGCGTTCTTCCGGGACTAGCGGGAGGGGCCTACAATGAGCAGTACTTC.

This chain connects TRBV3-1 to TRBJ2-7; D is perhaps TRBD2 (6 bases). Deletions cut 4 bases from V and 10 bases from J, with 17 bases between. Germline values: CDR1 LGHDT, CDR2 YNNKEL (reference sequence). The length of the CDR3 is 13 residues. The CDR3 bases are TGTGCCAGCAGCCCTGGACTACAAGAGGCCCAGTACTTC. This translates into CASSPGLQEAQYF.

This chain joins TRBV24-1 and TRBJ2-1; no clear D. Trimming left V 0 bases short and J 0 bases short, with 8 bases between. The CDR3 length is 16 residues. The germline gives CDR1 KGHDR, CDR2 SFDVKD. Here the CDR3 DNA reads TGTGCCACCAGTGATTTGGTTCCGAGCTCCTACAATGAGCAGTTCTTC. Translating gives CATSDLVPSSYNEQFF.

The rearrangement uses TRBV6-6 and TRBJ1-6, with 9 nucleotides matching TRBD1. J was trimmed by 8 bases and V by 5 bases; bases with no gene match: 13. CDR1 is MNHNY, CDR2 SVGAGI, per germline (reference sequence). This CDR3 contains 17 residues. The CDR3: CASSHYLGQGGYSPLHF. The CDR3 DNA is TGTGCCAGCAGTCATTACTTGGGACAGGGAGGCTATTCACCCCTCCACTTT.

The table lists this clonotype with a few counts. V usage is TRBV6-5 and J usage is TRBJ1-2; 7 bases agree with TRBD1. The CDR3 loop spans 13 amino acids. The germline V gene encodes CDR1 MNHEY and CDR2 SVGAGI. The J segment lost 6 bases and the V segment lost 5 bases, leaving 6 bases of the junction unmatched. CDR3 nucleotide sequence: TGTGCCAGCAGTACACGACAGGGTGATGGCTACACCTTC. Its translation: CASSTRQGDGYTF.